A selection of T cell receptor beta chains follows, all from one sample in a study of T cell responses to AZD1222 COVID-19 vaccine. Assay: immunoSEQ multiplex PCR; the TCRdb copy retains only in-frame clones and omits some. This table holds more than 100,000 clones, 93% found once. The sequencing here drew on peripheral blood, taken on day 0 of AZD1222 vaccination. The receptors come from an adult in good health. The CDR3 runs from the conserved cysteine through the conserved F or W. The D gene is left open where the match is weak. Part of the rows lack a size; the others show once, few, many or a class for expanded clones.

V	J	D	size	DNA	CDR3
TRBV7-3	TRBJ2-3	.	.	TGTGCCAGCAGCTGGCGTGCGGCTCCGGGGACAGATACGCAGTATTTT	CASSWRAAPGTDTQYF
TRBV11-2	TRBJ1-2	.	.	TGTGCCAGCAGCTTACTATCCGCCTCTGGCTATGGCTACACCTTC	CASSLLSASGYGYTF
TRBV27	TRBJ2-7	TRBD2	.	TGTGCCAGCAGTTCCTCTAGCGGGGCAGCCTACGAGCAGTACTTC	CASSSSSGAAYEQYF
TRBV5-4	TRBJ2-1	.	.	TGTGCCAGCAGCTTCGCTCGGCGCGATGAGCAGTTCTTC	CASSFARRDEQFF
TRBV7-8	TRBJ1-2	TRBD1	.	TGTGCCAGCAGCTACGACCCAGGGACAGGGTCTTATGACTATGGCTACACCTTC	CASSYDPGTGSYDYGYTF
TRBV9	TRBJ1-2	.	once	TGTGCCAGCAGCGTAGTAGCGGGGGGGTACGGCTACACCTTC	CASSVVAGGYGYTF
TRBV12-3/TRBV12-4	TRBJ2-1	.	.	TGTGCCAGCAGTTTAGGGTCCACTTCTGAGCAGTTCTTC	CASSLGSTSEQFF
TRBV11-2	TRBJ2-3	.	.	TGTGCCAGCAGCTTAAGGGGGACGTTCGGATTTAGCACAGATACGCAGTATTTT	CASSLRGTFGFSTDTQYF
TRBV30	TRBJ2-2	.	once	TGTGCCTGCCCCCCTGGGGGGTATGACACCGGGGAGCTGTTTTTT	CACPPGGYDTGELFF
TRBV9	TRBJ1-6	.	once	TGTGCCAGCAGCGCGGGGGGGCGCGTGGAATCACCCCTCCACTTT	CASSAGGRVESPLHF
TRBV3-1/TRBV3-2	TRBJ1-6	.	.	TGTGCCAGCAGCCAAGGGGGAGGGAGGAATTCACCCCTCCACTTT	CASSQGGGRNSPLHF
TRBV25-1	TRBJ1-2	.	.	TGTGCCAGCAGTGAGGCGGGTGGGGGGAACTATGGCTACACCTTC	CASSEAGGGNYGYTF
TRBV25-1	TRBJ1-4	.	.	TGTGCCAGCAGTGGTGAAGGTCTTGAAAAACTGTTTTTT	CASSGEGLEKLFF
TRBV3-1/TRBV3-2	TRBJ1-1	TRBD1	.	TGTGCCAGCAGCCAAATAGGAGGGGACAGTGAAGCTTTCTTT	CASSQIGGDSEAFF
TRBV6-1	TRBJ1-2	.	.	TGTGCCAGCAGTGAAGGGTTGCTCACCGCCTATGGCTACACCTTC	CASSEGLLTAYGYTF
TRBV28	TRBJ1-1	.	.	TGTGCCAGCAGTTTACCTGACGGTAACACTGAAGCTTTCTTT	CASSLPDGNTEAFF
TRBV4-1	TRBJ2-7	TRBD2	once	TGCGCCAGCAGCCAAGGGCGGGAGAAGGGGTTCTACGAGCAGTACTTC	CASSQGREKGFYEQYF
TRBV7-8	TRBJ2-2	TRBD2	.	TGTGCCAGCAGCTTAGTTAGCGGGGCTACCGGGGAGCTGTTTTTT	CASSLVSGATGELFF
TRBV11-3	TRBJ2-3	TRBD2	.	TGTGCCAGCAGCCCCCGAACAGCGGGGGGCCCAGATACGCAGTATTTT	CASSPRTAGGPDTQYF
TRBV28	TRBJ2-5	TRBD1	.	TGTGCCAGCAGCGGAAGTGACAGGGGAGTCAAGACCCAGTACTTC	CASSGSDRGVKTQYF
TRBV7-9	TRBJ2-3	.	.	TGTGCCAGCAGCTCACCCCAGGATACGCAGTATTTT	CASSSPQDTQYF
TRBV18	TRBJ2-1	.	.	TGTGCCAGCTCCCTTACAGCAGAGCAGTTCTTC	CASSLTAEQFF
TRBV30	TRBJ1-2	.	.	TGTGCCTGGAGTGTAGAGTACGGTTGGGGCTACACCTTC	CAWSVEYGWGYTF
TRBV4-2	TRBJ1-3	TRBD1	.	TGTGCCAGCAGCCCCCGGACAGGGGGGCTCTATGGAAACACCATATATTTT	CASSPRTGGLYGNTIYF
TRBV4-1	TRBJ1-4	.	once	TGCGCCAGCAGCCAGGCGGACAGTCCTTCTAATGAAAAACTGTTTTTT	CASSQADSPSNEKLFF
TRBV10-3	TRBJ1-5	.	few	TGTGCCATCAGTGAGTCCGGAGCCTTCAATCAGCCCCAGCATTTT	CAISESGAFNQPQHF